The present TCR beta chain was sequenced within a study of CD8 T cells in ankylosing spondylitis. Findings and caveats of the study: Enrichment of disease-linked clones was reportedly significant in matched ankylosing spondylitis synovial fluid. Made up of about eight highly homologous variants, a TCR beta motif appeared characteristic of ankylosing spondylitis blood.

Trimming shortened V by 7 bases and J by 5 bases, and 29 bases separated the two germline ends. Germline CDR1 MNHEY, CDR2 SVGAGI. The CDR3 spans 18 residues. Via MiXCR, TCRdb re-called the 5' RACE reads, giving one row per CDR3 protein. The profile shows more than 650,000 distinct CDR3 sequences, approximately 12% of them singletons. Concerning this clonotype itself: Its antigen is currently unknown.

The sequenced material came from blood, either unsorted or a sorted T cell fraction (not recorded which). This TCR came from a male donor with ankylosing spondylitis. This sequence joins TRBV6-5 and TRBJ1-1; weak D call: TRBD1 (6 bases). CDR3 sequence reads: CASTLLSAEGGRGTEAFF. The CDR3 DNA reads TGTGCCAGCACTTTATTGTCCGCTGAGGGTGGTAGGGGGACTGAAGCTTTCTTT.